These 7 T cell receptor beta chains share one sample of origin, sequenced in a study of glioma-infiltrating T cells. Amplification of TCR alpha and beta CDR3 regions from RNA used iRepertoire nested multiplex PCR. TCRdb called the multiplex PCR reads again in MiXCR, with one record for every CDR3 protein. Of some 180,000 distinct CDR3 sequences detected, 25% to 35% appear once; the ten largest clones hold about 19%. Sequenced sample: glioma tissue, nonneoplastic brain tissue, or PBMCs (not recorded which). These TCRs come from a human donor with low-grade glioma or glioblastoma, undergoing nonglioma brain surgery, or in good health (not recorded which).

Remarks on this clonotype: A much larger clone differs from this one at a single base, so this may be a read error. In DNA, the CDR3 is TGTGCCAGCAGACTCGCCCTTGGACAGGACTATGGCTACACCTTC. It specifies CASRLALGQDYGYTF. The chain carries TRBV12-3 or TRBV12-4 and TRBJ1-2; 7 bases line up with TRBD1. The CDR3 runs to 15 residues. Unmatched junction bases numbered 10, after V lost 6 bases and J lost 3 bases.

At least ten counts were recorded for this clonotype. The junction departs from the called germline gene at one end, perhaps through a read error. The genes are TRBV7-2 and TRBJ2-7; 12 bases fit TRBD2. This CDR3 contains 14 residues. Germline V lookup: CDR1 SGHTA, CDR2 FQGNSA. CDR3 amino acids: CASSLAGGGYEQYF. DNA of the CDR3: TGTGCCAGCAGCCTAGCGGGAGGGGGGTACGAGCAGTACTTC.

This chain links TRBV6-2 or TRBV6-3 with TRBJ2-5; the match to TRBD2 covers 9 bases. V was clipped by 7 bases and J by 4 bases; unmatched bases: 16. Germline loops: CDR1 MNHEY, CDR2 SVGEGT. CDR3 size: 17 residues. In nucleotides, the CDR3 is TGTGCCAGCAATCCGACCGGTAGCGGGAGTTACACAGAGACCCAGTACTTC. Encoded protein: CASNPTGSGSYTETQYF.

This clonotype appeared many times. The chain employs TRBV20-1 and TRBJ2-7; D may be TRBD1 (6 bases). The CDR3 spans 12 residues. Germline assignment: CDR1 DFQATT and CDR2 SNEGSKA (reference sequence). CDR3 residues: CRAGVDRYEQYF. The CDR3 region has the DNA TGCAGGGCAGGGGTGGATCGCTACGAGCAGTACTTC.

This clonotype has ten or more counts. The chain joins TRBV7-6 to TRBJ2-3; TRBD2 agrees at 9 bases. CDR3 length equals 16 residues. In germline, CDR1 is SGHVS, CDR2 FNYEAQ. Germline trimming cut 1 base from V and 9 bases from J; bases unmatched to any gene: 11. The CDR3 DNA is TGTGCCAGCAGCTTAGAAGGAGCGGGGGGAAGGGGGACGCAGTATTTT. It specifies CASSLEGAGGRGTQYF.

This clonotype was counted many times. J is TRBJ1-3 and V is TRBV20-1; the D gene is possibly TRBD1 (6 bases). Trimming took off 5 bases at V and 4 bases at J, with 12 bases between the two ends. Per the germline V gene, CDR1 is DFQATT and CDR2 is SNEGSKA (reference sequence). The length of the CDR3 is 13 residues. CDR3 sequence reads: CSAYSDRGNTIYF. CDR3 DNA: TGCAGTGCTTACTCGGACAGAGGAAACACCATATATTTT.

The chain is built from TRBV27 and TRBJ1-2; D gene uncertain. Trimming shortened V by 2 bases and J by 6 bases, and 13 bases separated the two germline ends. The CDR3 runs to 14 residues. Germline loops: CDR1 MNHEY, CDR2 SMNVEV (reference sequence). The DNA of the CDR3 is TGTGCCAGCAGTTTAACGACATGGTTTGATGGCTACACCTTC. This gives the protein CASSLTTWFDGYTF.